This T cell receptor beta chain originates from a study of blood T cell repertoires in COVID-19. Study information: The origin of the acute and convalescent COVID-19 samples was the United States, Italy and Spain. PBMCs, B-cell-depleted T cells, or T cells provided the cDNA or gDNA that made up the material.

Methods used by the authors: Using reference gene primer amplification, nucleated cell counts were estimated. Assay: immunoSEQ multiplex PCR; the TCRdb copy retains only in-frame clones and omits some. That table is the source of V, J and clone size, and D and trimming were worked out from the DNA. The data hold under 150,000 clones, with more than 65% observed a single time. The table lists this clone with a count of one. This CDR3 spans 15 amino acids. V was trimmed by 5 bases and J by 2 bases, leaving 16 bases between them. Looked up from germline, CDR1 is SGHAT and CDR2 is FQNNGV. The TCR comes from a man aged 80 or over with acute or convalescent COVID-19. The sample taken for sequencing was peripheral blood. The gene calls are TRBV11-2 and TRBJ2-7, with a weak D call TRBD1 (6 bases). The CDR3 DNA is TGTGCCAGCAGCGTATCGAAGGACAGCACCTACGAGCAGTACTTC. This translates into CASSVSKDSTYEQYF.